The 3 T cell receptor beta chains given below trace back to one sample, sequenced in a study of breast tumors, draining lymph nodes, adjacent tissues. Breast cancer patients provided tissue from their axillary draining lymph nodes. TCRdb reprocessed the multiplex PCR reads via MiXCR and lists one record per CDR3 protein. The sample yields 200,000 to 300,000 distinct CDR3 sequences, more than 30% seen once. Sequenced: axillary lymph node tissue. The receptors originated from a female donor with breast cancer. Some clones in this sample may be carry-over from other donors' samples.

CDR3 residues: CASRPPKTVREKLFF. In DNA form, the CDR3 reads TGTGCCAGCCGTCCACCAAAGACCGTAAGGGAAAAACTGTTTTTT. The chain carries TRBV14 and TRBJ1-4; D gene uncertain. The V and J ends lost 8 bases and 8 bases respectively, with 21 bases between them. CDR3 length: 15 amino acids. CDR1 and CDR2 from the germline V gene are SGHDN and FVKESK.

A note on this clonotype: A single base separates this from a much larger clone, so it may be a read error. The chain recombines TRBV6-5 with TRBJ2-2, with a possible D match to TRBD2 (5 bases). Trimming pared 5 bases from V and 8 bases from J, leaving 12 bases between. Germline CDR1 is MNHEY and CDR2 is SVGAGI. The CDR3 runs 13 residues. The CDR3 loop reads CASSHYWEGELFF. In DNA, the CDR3 is TGTGCCAGCAGTCACTATTGGGAGGGGGAGCTGTTTTTT.

This clonotype was detected many times. The V gene is TRBV11-2, the J gene TRBJ2-3; 10 bases fit TRBD2. V was clipped by 1 base and J by 2 bases; unmatched bases: 12. The CDR3 totals 19 residues. Germline CDR1 SGHAT, CDR2 FQNNGV. CDR3 coding DNA: TGTGCCAGCAGCTTAGGGCTAGCGGGAGTCAACGAGGACACAGATACGCAGTATTTT. Protein sequence: CASSLGLAGVNEDTDTQYF.